The TCR beta chain under discussion was sequenced for a study of cytomegalovirus exposure and HLA in healthy donors. Whole-study context: Early release data held roughly 90 million unique TCRs from HLA-typed donors. Membership in the Caucasian-associated ancestry cluster was found for around four fifths of 350 to 450 genotyped donors.

Study-level points and caveats: Indistinguishability led to the exclusion of some V segments, TRBV6-2 and TRBV6-3 included. Per published reports, the classifier diagnosed cytomegalovirus status with high specificity and sensitivity.

This PCR relied on a set of 60 Vbeta primers and 13 Jbeta primers. Profiled with immunoSEQ multiplex PCR; TCRdb holds only in-frame clones, not every one. Of 150,000 to 200,000 clones listed, around 86% are singletons. With regard to this clone: The antigen is undetermined.

Deletions cut 4 bases from V and 5 bases from J, with 15 bases between. The length of the CDR3 is 14 residues. The germline gives CDR1 SNHLY, CDR2 FYNNEI. The chain links TRBV2 to TRBJ2-7; tentative D call: TRBD1 (6 bases). Sequenced: PBMCs. The clonotype originates from a girl aged 2-9 years in good health and CMV-seropositive. This CDR3 is CASSGAGAKDEQYF. DNA of the CDR3: TGTGCCAGCAGTGGGGCAGGGGCTAAGGACGAGCAGTACTTC.